The 3 T cell receptor beta chains given below trace back to one sample, sequenced in a study of low-dose radiotherapy and immunotherapy resistance in tumors (dated by TCRdb to 2022 to 2024). First-strand cDNA was synthesized using Superscript III and a set of TRAV- and TRBV-specific primers, so that both TCRalpha and TCRbeta chains were covered. A roughly 20-cycle PCR with Phusion amplified the TCRs, pairing a constant-region primer with the adapter that was attached to the V primers. Clones were called with MiXCR by TCRdb after fastp trimmed the public reads at Q25, and only in-frame beta chains were retained. Rows with one shared CDR3 protein collapse into an entry with the most common genes and DNA. The sample has about 7,300 distinct CDR3 sequences on record, 65% to 90% of them singletons. Jointly, the top ten make up approximately 6.2% of the sample. These receptors originate from a human donor with advanced metastatic prostate, ovarian, gallbladder or colorectal cancer (not recorded which). This table probably holds off-target reads from a library built for another chain.

This chain connects TRBV2 to TRBJ1-2; the D gene is possibly TRBD1 (6 bases). Per the germline V gene, CDR1 is SNHLY and CDR2 is FYNNEI. V was pared by 9 bases and J by 4 bases, with 12 bases between. This CDR3 spans 12 amino acids. The CDR3 reads CASFGGAYGYTF. CDR3 nucleotide sequence: TGTGCCAGTTTTGGGGGCGCCTATGGCTACACCTTC.

This sequence joins TRBV14 and TRBJ1-6; weak D call: TRBD1 (5 bases). Deletions cut 2 bases from V and 9 bases from J, with 11 bases between. The CDR3 is 14 amino acids. Germline lookup yields CDR1 SGHDN and CDR2 FVKESK. CDR3 residues: CASSQNAGISPLHF. The CDR3 bases are TGTGCCAGCAGCCAAAATGCAGGGATTTCACCCCTCCACTTT.

CDR3 region: CATRGTERDTQYF. The CDR3 nucleotides read TGTGCCACCAGGGGGACAGAACGAGATACGCAGTATTTT. This chain links TRBV24-1 with TRBJ2-3; the match to TRBD1 covers 7 bases. The CDR3 loop spans 13 amino acids. Germline V lookup: CDR1 KGHDR, CDR2 SFDVKD. J was trimmed by 5 bases and V by 7 bases; bases with no gene match: 5.